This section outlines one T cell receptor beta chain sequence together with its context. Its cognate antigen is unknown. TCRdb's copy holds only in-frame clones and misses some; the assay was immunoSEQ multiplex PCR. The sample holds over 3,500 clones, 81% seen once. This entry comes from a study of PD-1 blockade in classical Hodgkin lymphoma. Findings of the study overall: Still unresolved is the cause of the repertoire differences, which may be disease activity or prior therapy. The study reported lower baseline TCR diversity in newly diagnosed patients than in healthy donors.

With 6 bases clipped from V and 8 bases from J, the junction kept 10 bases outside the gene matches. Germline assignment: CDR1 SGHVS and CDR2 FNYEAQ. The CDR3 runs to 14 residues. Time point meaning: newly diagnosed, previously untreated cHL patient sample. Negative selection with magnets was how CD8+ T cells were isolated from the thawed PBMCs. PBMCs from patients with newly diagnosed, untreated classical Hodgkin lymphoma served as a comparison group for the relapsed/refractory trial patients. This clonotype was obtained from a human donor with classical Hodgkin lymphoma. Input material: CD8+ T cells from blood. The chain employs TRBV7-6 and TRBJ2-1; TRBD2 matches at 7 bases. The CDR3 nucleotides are TGTGCCAGCAGTCTAGCGGAAAGACGCCATGAGCAGTTCTTC. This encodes CASSLAERRHEQFF.